This T cell receptor beta chain was documented in a study of T cells in Graves' hyperthyroidism and ophthalmopathy. The V end lost 2 bases, the J end lost 3 bases, and 13 bases lay between the germline ends. The CDR3 totals 15 residues. Germline V lookup: CDR1 SGHTA, CDR2 FQGNSA. Concerning this clonotype itself: Its antigen is unknown.

Study-wide findings and caveats: The majority of expanded thyroid clonotypes above 0.001 also appeared in blood. A 13 V-J model separated ophthalmopathy from stable hyperthyroidism.

Newly diagnosed hyperthyroidism, duration under 2 months, in patients aged 18 to 65. Researchers barred patients who had uncontrolled infection, other autoimmune disease, pregnancy or lactation. The source material, RNA transcripts, was used to amplify TCR beta CDR3 regions. With the HTBI primer set, the TCR CDR3 went through a first round of RT-PCR. MiXCR, run by TCRdb on the multiplex PCR reads, gives a single entry per CDR3 protein. The profile covers 560,000 or so distinct CDR3 sequences, with about half appearing a single time and approximately 8.2% taken by the ten largest. This clonotype was obtained from a woman aged 18-29 years with Graves' hyperthyroidism. The specimen sequenced was peripheral blood or thyroid tissue (not recorded which). The chain carries TRBV7-2 and TRBJ1-1, with a tentative D call TRBD1 (5 bases). The CDR3 reads CASSLTPGEDTEAFF. The CDR3 bases are TGTGCCAGCAGCTTAACTCCGGGGGAAGACACTGAAGCTTTCTTT.